This T cell receptor beta chain came from a study of early T cells in non-severe SARS-CoV-2 infection. This CDR3 has 15 residues. Trimming took 5 bases from V and 5 from J, leaving 18 bases between them. Germline values: CDR1 SGHTA, CDR2 FQGNSA. MiXCR, applied by TCRdb to the 5' RACE reads, yields one record per CDR3 protein. This table holds approximately 47,000 distinct CDR3 sequences, roughly 10% found once. The V gene is TRBV7-2, the J gene TRBJ1-1; no clear D gene. Material: whole blood, obtained at baseline. This receptor was taken from an adult who was a healthcare worker with PCR-confirmed SARS-CoV-2 infection or an uninfected control (not recorded which). The CDR3 region has the DNA TGTGCCAGCAGCCCCCGGCAGCTGGGAGGAACTGAAGCTTTCTTT. It is translated as CASSPRQLGGTEAFF. Full variable domain (remainder filled in from reference TRBV7-2 and TRBJ1-1): GAGVSQSPSNKVTEKGKDVELRCDPISGHTALYWYRQSLGQGLEFLIYFQGNSAPDKSGLPSDRFSAERTGGSVSTLTIQRTQQEDSAVYLCASSPRQLGGTEAFFGQGTRLTVV.